Below are 6 T cell receptor beta chains sequenced from a single sample in a study of graft-versus-host responses after intestinal transplantation. The table came from immunoSEQ multiplex PCR; TCRdb's copy has only in-frame clones and leaves some out. The profile shows approximately 23,000 clones, roughly two fifths of them singletons. Investigators plated approximately 200,000 CFSE-labeled responder cells together with approximately 200,000 irradiated stimulator cells labeled with violet dye. Specimen: alloreactive CD8+ T cells from a mixed lymphocyte reaction culture, collected before transplantation. Subset described: CFSE-low proliferating T cells sorted from approximately 6-day pre-transplant mixed lymphocyte reaction (GvH or HvG direction). The receptors here all came from a human patient who was an organ donor for intestinal transplantation.

The J gene is TRBJ2-1, the V gene TRBV10-3; 11 bases align to TRBD2. Germline CDR1 reads ENHRY; CDR2 reads SYGVKD. This CDR3 is 22 amino acids long. V was pared by 4 bases and J by 4 bases, with 24 bases of the junction left unmatched. CDR3 bases: TGTGCCATCAGTGGCCGACTAACCTTAGCGGGAGGGGTCTCCCTCGATTACAATGAGCAGTTCTTC. This encodes CAISGRLTLAGGVSLDYNEQFF.

This CDR3 is CASSVQQTQYF. DNA of the CDR3: TGTGCCAGCAGCGTACAACAGACCCAGTACTTC. The chain combines TRBV5-6 with TRBJ2-5; no reliable D call. The CDR3 covers 11 residues. V was pared by 4 bases and J by 6 bases, with 7 bases between. CDR1 is SGHDT and CDR2 is YYEEEE in the germline V gene.

The CDR3 loop reads CASSNDVGNTIYF. The CDR3 DNA sequence: TGTGCCAGCTCAAACGACGTTGGAAACACCATATATTTT. The chain links TRBV6-5 to TRBJ1-3; D is unresolved. The CDR3 has 13 amino acids. Trimming stripped 8 bases from V and 3 bases from J, with 11 bases between. Germline CDR1 MNHEY, CDR2 SVGAGI.

The chain combines TRBV4-3 with TRBJ1-2; the match to TRBD1 covers 10 bases. The V and J ends lost 6 bases and 2 bases, in that order; junction bases with no gene match: 6. CDR1 and CDR2 (germline): LGHNA, YSLEER. This CDR3 comprises 15 residues. The CDR3 spells CASSKDRGRNYGYTF. The CDR3 region has the DNA TGCGCCAGCAGTAAAGACAGGGGGCGGAACTATGGCTACACCTTC.

The CDR3 here is CASRSGGPQYF. The CDR3 DNA is TGTGCCAGCAGGTCCGGGGGGCCGCAGTACTTC. V gene TRBV6-5 combines with J gene TRBJ2-7, with D possibly matching TRBD2 (7 bases). Germline lookup yields CDR1 MNHEY and CDR2 SVGAGI. V shed 6 bases and J shed 9 bases, with 12 bases lying between them. CDR3 size: 11 residues.

The chain combines TRBV6-1 with TRBJ1-1, with a possible D match to TRBD1 (6 bases). V lost 5 bases to trimming and J lost 10 bases, with 11 bases between them. Per the germline V gene, CDR1 is MNHNS and CDR2 is SASEGT. The CDR3 spans 11 residues. The CDR3 DNA is TGTGCCAGCAGTTCCGGAGGGGGAGCTTTCTTT. Translation: CASSSGGGAFF.